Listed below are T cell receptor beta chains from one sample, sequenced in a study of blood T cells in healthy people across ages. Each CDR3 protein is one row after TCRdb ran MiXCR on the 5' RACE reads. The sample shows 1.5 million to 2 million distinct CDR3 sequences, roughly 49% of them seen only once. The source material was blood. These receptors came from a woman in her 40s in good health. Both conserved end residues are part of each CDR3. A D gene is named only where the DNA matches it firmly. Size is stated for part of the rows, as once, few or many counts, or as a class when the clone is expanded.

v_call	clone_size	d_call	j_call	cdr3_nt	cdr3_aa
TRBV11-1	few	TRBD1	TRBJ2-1	TGTGCCAGCAGCCAACTGGCCGGGACAGGGGTGAACAATGAGCAGTTCTTC	CASSQLAGTGVNNEQFF
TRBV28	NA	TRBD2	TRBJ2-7	TGTGCCACCAGTCTTGGGACTAGCGGAGATTTCGAGCAGTACTTC	CATSLGTSGDFEQYF
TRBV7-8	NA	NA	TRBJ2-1	TGTGCCAGCAGCTTAGGTCGCGATACATCCTACAATGAGCAGTTCTTC	CASSLGRDTSYNEQFF
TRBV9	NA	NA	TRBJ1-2	TGTGCCAGCAGCGTAGAGGGATGGACCGCGAACTATGGCTACACCTTC	CASSVEGWTANYGYTF
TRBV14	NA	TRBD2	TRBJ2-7	TGTGCCAGCAACCCGGGACTAGCGGTTACCGAGCAGTACTTC	CASNPGLAVTEQYF
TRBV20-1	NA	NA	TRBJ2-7	TGCAGTGCTAAAAGGGACAAGCTGGATGCCTACGAGCAGTACTTC	CSAKRDKLDAYEQYF
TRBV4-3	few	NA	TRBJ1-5	TGCGCCAGCAGCCAAGGGCTAGGGTCCGGTAGTCAGCCCCAGCATTTT	CASSQGLGSGSQPQHF
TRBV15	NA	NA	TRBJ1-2	TGTGCCACCAGCGACCCCCAGGGAGGAAACTATGGCTACACCTTC	CATSDPQGGNYGYTF
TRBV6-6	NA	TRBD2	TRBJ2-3	TGTGCCAGCAGGGGGACTAGCGGTTCCTCAGATACGCAGTATTTT	CASRGTSGSSDTQYF
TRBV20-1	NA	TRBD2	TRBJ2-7	TGCAGTGCCGAAACCGGGACTAGCCAGTACTTC	CSAETGTSQYF
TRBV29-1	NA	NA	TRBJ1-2	TGCAGCGACGCCAGGGGTGACAACTATGGCTACACCTTC	CSDARGDNYGYTF
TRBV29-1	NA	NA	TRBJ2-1	TGCAGCGTTCCTAACAGAGACAATGAGCAGTTCTTC	CSVPNRDNEQFF
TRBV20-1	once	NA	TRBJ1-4	TGCAGTTCCCCGGGACCCCGTAGTGAAAAACTGTTTTTT	CSSPGPRSEKLFF
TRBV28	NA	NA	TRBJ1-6	TGTGCCAGCAGCTCCGGGCCTTATTCACCCCTCCACTTT	CASSSGPYSPLHF
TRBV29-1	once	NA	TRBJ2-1	TGCAGCGTTGATAGAGGGCAGGTGGTACACAATGAGCAGTTCTTC	CSVDRGQVVHNEQFF
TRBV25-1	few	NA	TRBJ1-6	TGTGCCAGCACCCTACAGGGAGCTAATTCACCCCTCCACTTT	CASTLQGANSPLHF
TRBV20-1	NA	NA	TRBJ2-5	TGCAGTGCCTCTCCGCTCTCGGACCAAGAGACCCAGTACTTC	CSASPLSDQETQYF
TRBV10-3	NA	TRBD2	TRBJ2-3	TGTGCCATCAGTGTAGCGGGGGGTCCAGATACGCAGTATTTT	CAISVAGGPDTQYF
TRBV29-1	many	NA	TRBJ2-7	TGCAGCGTTGAAGGGGGCCAGCTCCACTCCTACGAGCAGTACTTC	CSVEGGQLHSYEQYF
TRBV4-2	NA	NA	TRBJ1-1	TGTGCCAGCAGCCAAGACGCAGGGTCATGGTACCTGAACACTGAAGCTTTCTTT	CASSQDAGSWYLNTEAFF
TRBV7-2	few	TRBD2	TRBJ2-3	TGTGCCAGCAGCTTAGCGGGACTAGCGGGGGGCTCAGATACGCAGTATTTT	CASSLAGLAGGSDTQYF
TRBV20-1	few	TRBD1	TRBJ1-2	TGCAGTGCTAGAGTACAGGGGATAAACTATGGCTACACCTTC	CSARVQGINYGYTF
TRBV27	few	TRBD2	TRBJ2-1	TGTGCCAGCAAAGATTCTAGCGGGCCGTACAATGAGCAGTTCTTC	CASKDSSGPYNEQFF
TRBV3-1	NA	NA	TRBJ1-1	TGTGCCAGCAGCCAAGCGGGGGCACAGAACACTGAAGCTTTCTTT	CASSQAGAQNTEAFF
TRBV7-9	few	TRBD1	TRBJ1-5	TGTGCCAGCAGCTTAGGCGGACAGGGAAGTCAGCCCCAGCATTTT	CASSLGGQGSQPQHF
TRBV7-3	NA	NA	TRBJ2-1	TGTGCCAGCAGCCCTAGACTCCCTCCGAGCTCCTACAATGAGCAGTTCTTC	CASSPRLPPSSYNEQFF
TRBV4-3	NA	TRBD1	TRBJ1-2	TGCGCCAGCAGCCAGGCCGGACAGGGCCGCGGGCCTAACTATGGCTACACCTTC	CASSQAGQGRGPNYGYTF
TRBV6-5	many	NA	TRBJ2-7	TGTGCCAGCAGCCCCGGCCGTTCGGGGAATACCTACGAGCAGTACTTC	CASSPGRSGNTYEQYF
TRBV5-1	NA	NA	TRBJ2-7	TGCGCCAGCAGGATCGGGGAAAGATACAATGAGCAGTACTTC	CASRIGERYNEQYF
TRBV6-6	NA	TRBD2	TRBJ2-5	TGTGCCAGCAGTCTCGGGACTAGCGGGAGCAATGAGCAGTACTTC	CASSLGTSGSNEQYF
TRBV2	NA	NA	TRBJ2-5	TGTGCCAGCAGTGAAGGGACAGGGAGGGTGGAGACCCAGTACTTC	CASSEGTGRVETQYF
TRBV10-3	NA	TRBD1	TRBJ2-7	TGTGCCATCAGTGATCCTGGCAGGGGGCTCTCGGGCGAGCAGTACTTC	CAISDPGRGLSGEQYF
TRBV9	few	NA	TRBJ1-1	TGTGCCAGCAGCGTAGACGGGTACACTGAAGCTTTCTTT	CASSVDGYTEAFF
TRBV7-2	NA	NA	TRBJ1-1	TGTGCCAGCAGCTTGAACAGGGCCAACACTGAAGCTTTCTTT	CASSLNRANTEAFF
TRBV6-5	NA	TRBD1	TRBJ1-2	TGTGCCAGTTCACCTACTCGACAGGGTATCGTGGACTATGGCTACACCTTC	CASSPTRQGIVDYGYTF
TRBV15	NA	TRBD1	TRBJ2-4	TGTGCCACCAGCAGCGCCGCCACAGGGGAAAACATTCAGTACTTC	CATSSAATGENIQYF
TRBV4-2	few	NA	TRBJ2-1	TGTGCCAGCAGTCATGCCCTCGGGAGAACCTACAATGAGCAGTTCTTC	CASSHALGRTYNEQFF
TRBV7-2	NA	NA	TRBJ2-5	TGTGCCAGCAGCTTTCAGGTTTCCTACAATGAGCAGTACTTC	CASSFQVSYNEQYF
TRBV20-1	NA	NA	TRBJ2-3	TGCAGTGCTCTCGAGCCTCCAGATACGCAGTATTTT	CSALEPPDTQYF
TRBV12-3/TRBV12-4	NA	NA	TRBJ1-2	TGTGCCAGCAGTTTAACGCCCAGCTATGGCTACACCTTC	CASSLTPSYGYTF
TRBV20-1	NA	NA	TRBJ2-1	TGTAGTGCTAGAGTTCCGAGAGGCGCTCAGCGTGAGCAGTTCTTC	CSARVPRGAQREQFF
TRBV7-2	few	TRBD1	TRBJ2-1	TGTGCCAGCACCCGATCCCAGGGGGTGGCCTACAATGAGCAGTTCTTC	CASTRSQGVAYNEQFF
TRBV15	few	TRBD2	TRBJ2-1	TGTGCCACCAGCGCTCCGGGACTAGTTGGGTATGAGCAGTTCTTC	CATSAPGLVGYEQFF
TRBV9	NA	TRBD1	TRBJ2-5	TGTGCCAGCAGCGTAGACCCCCCGACAGGGTTCGCGGAGACCCAGTACTTC	CASSVDPPTGFAETQYF
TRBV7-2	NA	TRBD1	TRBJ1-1	TGTGCCAGCAGCTTGGACAGGGGAGGAACTGAAGCTTTCTTT	CASSLDRGGTEAFF